Below, 32 T cell receptor beta chains from the same sample are listed, as sequenced in a study of blood T cell repertoires in COVID-19. Clones were read by immunoSEQ multiplex PCR, and TCRdb kept only the in-frame ones, dropping some. The data hold a few hundred thousand clones, with around four fifths observed a single time. The specimen was PBMCs or T cells enriched from blood (not recorded which). Source of these receptors: a man aged 40-49 years who had recovered from COVID-19.

This chain connects TRBV7-9 to TRBJ2-3; 9 positions agree with TRBD2. The trim removed 4 bases at V and 4 bases at J, leaving 6 bases unmatched. The CDR3 is made up of 15 amino acids. Germline V lookup: CDR1 SEHNR, CDR2 FQNEAQ (reference sequence). The CDR3 loop is CASSSGLAVADTQYF. CDR3 DNA sequence: TGTGCCAGCAGCTCGGGACTAGCTGTGGCAGATACGCAGTATTTT.

The chain couples TRBV5-1 to TRBJ1-3, with 9 bases aligning to TRBD1. J lost 4 bases, V lost 0 bases, and 2 bases had no gene match. CDR3 size: 15 residues. Germline assignment: CDR1 SGHRS and CDR2 YFSETQ. The CDR3: CASSLGTGVGNTIYF. CDR3 nucleotide sequence: TGCGCCAGCAGCTTGGGGACAGGGGTCGGAAACACCATATATTTT.

J is TRBJ1-5 and V is TRBV6-5; tentative D call: TRBD1 (6 bases). The V gene lost 9 bases and the J gene lost 6 bases, with 12 bases spanning the gap. Looked up from germline, CDR1 is MNHEY and CDR2 is SVGAGI. The CDR3 contains 12 residues. The CDR3 region has the DNA TGTGCCAGTAACAGGGCCGGTCAGCCCCAGCATTTT. Translating gives CASNRAGQPQHF.

The chain links TRBV5-3 to TRBJ1-5, with 8 bases matching TRBD1. TRBV5-3 is given ORF status, its function remaining uncertain. The CDR3 consists of 16 residues. V lost 4 bases to trimming and J lost 7 bases; unmatched junction nucleotides: 13. Written as DNA, the CDR3 is TGTGCCAGAAGCCCTACCGACAGGGGAGGGGGCCAGCCCCAGCATTTT. Translated, it gives CARSPTDRGGGQPQHF.

In this sample, this clone turned up once. The rearrangement links TRBV4-1 to TRBJ2-2, with 11 bases that match TRBD2. Germline V gene data show CDR1 as MGHRA and CDR2 as YSYEKL. This CDR3 has 20 amino acids. The junction had 13 bases not matched to a gene; V was cut back by 3 bases and J by 1 base. The DNA for the CDR3 is TGCGCCAGCAGCCACCCTCCACTAGCGGGAGTATATAGGAACACCGGGGAGCTGTTTTTT. Protein: CASSHPPLAGVYRNTGELFF.

V is TRBV6-5 and J is TRBJ2-7, with a possible D match to TRBD1 (6 bases). In germline, CDR1 is MNHEY, CDR2 SVGAGI. This CDR3 is built from 12 residues. Trimming stripped 9 bases from V and 1 base from J, with 10 bases between. The CDR3 region is CASAGTSYEQYF. The CDR3 DNA is TGTGCCAGTGCCGGGACATCCTACGAGCAGTACTTC.

The genes are TRBV11-3 and TRBJ2-1; no firm D call. Trimming stripped 3 bases from V and 7 bases from J, with 10 bases between. CDR1 SGHNT and CDR2 YENEEA come from the germline V gene. The CDR3 covers 13 residues. The CDR3 nucleotides are TGTGCCAGCAGCTTGAACAGTTTGAATGAGCAGTTCTTC. Its translation is CASSLNSLNEQFF.

This rearrangement joins TRBV30 to TRBJ1-1; TRBD1 agrees at 8 bases. The CDR3 has 13 residues. The germline gives CDR1 GTSNPN, CDR2 SVGIG (reference sequence). The J segment lost 3 bases and the V segment lost 5 bases, leaving 5 bases of the junction unmatched. In DNA form, the CDR3 reads TGTGCCTGGGGACGGGACAGGTACACTGAAGCTTTCTTT. It codes for CAWGRDRYTEAFF. Supplemented by reference TRBV30 and TRBJ1-1, the full variable domain reads SQTIHQWPATLVQPVGSPLSLECTVEGTSNPNLYWYRQAAGRGLQLLFYSVGIGQISSEVPQNLSASRPQDRQFILSSKKLLLSDSGFYLCAWGRDRYTEAFFGQGTRLTVV.

This chain connects TRBV9 to TRBJ2-2; no firm D call. Trimming stripped 0 bases from V and 5 bases from J, with 5 bases between. The CDR3 consists of 13 residues. Germline-derived CDR1 and CDR2 are SGDLS and YYNGEE. CDR3 DNA sequence: TGTGCCAGCAGCGTAGCTCTGACCGGGGAGCTGTTTTTT. It codes for CASSVALTGELFF.

This sequence joins TRBV6-2 or TRBV6-3 and TRBJ2-1; a weak D match, TRBD2 (5 bases). This CDR3 contains 13 residues. The V end lost 5 bases, the J end lost 6 bases, and 11 bases lay between the germline ends. CDR1 and CDR2 (germline): MNHEY, SVGEGT. CDR3 residues: CASSMDFPNEQFF. In DNA, the CDR3 is TGTGCCAGCAGTATGGACTTTCCCAATGAGCAGTTCTTC.

The CDR3 sequence is CGAKGGSYEQYF. CDR3 sequence (DNA): TGTGGGGCCAAAGGGGGATCCTACGAGCAGTACTTC. The J gene is TRBJ2-7, the V gene TRBV21-1; the D segment call TRBD1 is taken from the table without a DNA check. TRBV21-1 is deemed a pseudogene. This CDR3 comprises 12 residues.

The chain recombines TRBV5-1 with TRBJ1-2; 11 nucleotides match TRBD1. V shed 4 bases and J 4 bases; nucleotides not matched to a gene: 6. This CDR3 has 15 residues. Per germline, CDR1 SGHRS and CDR2 YFSETQ. The DNA for the CDR3 is TGCGCCAGCAGCAGCCGGGACAGGGGGGTCTATGGCTACACCTTC. Translated, it gives CASSSRDRGVYGYTF.

The chain carries TRBV5-1 and TRBJ2-3; 10 nucleotides line up with TRBD1. The trim removed 2 bases at V and 6 bases at J, leaving 6 bases unmatched. This CDR3 spans 15 amino acids. Germline lookup yields CDR1 SGHRS and CDR2 YFSETQ. CDR3 DNA sequence: TGCGCCAGCAGCTTCGCCGGGACAGGGGTCGATACGCAGTATTTT. Encoded protein: CASSFAGTGVDTQYF.

This clone was observed a few times. The V and J genes are TRBV19 and TRBJ2-1; no clear D gene. This CDR3 is 14 amino acids long. The germline V gene encodes CDR1 LNHDA and CDR2 SQIVND (reference sequence). V was pared by 9 bases and J by 2 bases, with 14 bases between. CDR3 DNA sequence: TGTGCCAGCAACTCTGGGCACGCCTACAATGAGCAGTTCTTC. The encoded protein is CASNSGHAYNEQFF.

This sequence joins TRBV5-1 and TRBJ1-2, with a possible D match to TRBD1 (5 bases). Germline loops: CDR1 SGHRS, CDR2 YFSETQ. V gave up 0 bases and J gave up 10 bases, with 16 bases separating them. The CDR3 loop spans 14 amino acids. For the CDR3, the DNA is TGCGCCAGCAGCTTGGACGTGACAGCCCGGGTCTACACCTTC. Residues: CASSLDVTARVYTF.

The V and J genes are TRBV2 and TRBJ1-2; 8 bases are a match to TRBD1. Germline V lookup: CDR1 SNHLY, CDR2 FYNNEI. Trimming cost V 6 bases and J 7 bases; bases outside gene matches: 7. The CDR3 length is 13 residues. The CDR3: CASRTQGVGGYTF. CDR3 DNA: TGTGCCAGCAGGACACAGGGGGTCGGTGGCTACACCTTC.

The chain is built from TRBV27 and TRBJ1-4, with 8 bases aligning to TRBD1. Germline V gives CDR1 MNHEY, CDR2 SMNVEV (reference sequence). The CDR3 extends over 13 amino acids. Trimming cost V 7 bases and J 5 bases; bases outside gene matches: 3. CDR3 bases: TGTGCCAGCAAACAGGGGGGGAATGAAAAACTGTTTTTT. As protein: CASKQGGNEKLFF.

This sequence joins TRBV6-5 and TRBJ2-5, with TRBD1 as a possible D gene (5 bases). CDR1 and CDR2 from the germline V gene are MNHEY and SVGAGI. V shed 7 bases and J shed 2 bases, with 14 bases lying between them. The CDR3 totals 14 residues. The CDR3 DNA reads as TGTGCCAGCACCCGCGACAGCAAACAAGAGACCCAGTACTTC. Translation: CASTRDSKQETQYF.

The rearrangement links TRBV14 to TRBJ1-6, with a weak D call TRBD1 (6 bases). The V gene's germline CDR1 is SGHDN and CDR2 FVKESK. Trimming took 0 bases from V and 4 from J, leaving 16 bases between them. There are 18 residues in the CDR3. The CDR3 coding sequence is TGTGCCAGCAGCCAAGACGCCGGGACATACAATTATAATTCACCCCTCCACTTT. It is translated as CASSQDAGTYNYNSPLHF.

This rearrangement joins TRBV5-1 to TRBJ1-2; weak D call: TRBD1 (6 bases). Trimming cost V 4 bases and J 9 bases, with 22 bases left between them. CDR1 SGHRS and CDR2 YFSETQ come from the germline V gene. This CDR3 region has 15 residues. The CDR3 bases are TGCGCCAGCAGCCCACTCTACACCGGGACAAGAAGCTACACCTTC. Protein product: CASSPLYTGTRSYTF.

J is TRBJ2-7 and V is TRBV15; D call uncertain. Germline V gene data show CDR1 as LNHNV and CDR2 as YYDKDF (reference sequence). The CDR3 is 14 amino acids. V was cut by 5 bases and J by 0 bases, with 11 bases left in between. The CDR3 loop reads CATSDRGSSYEQYF. In DNA form, the CDR3 reads TGTGCCACCAGCGATCGCGGTAGCTCCTACGAGCAGTACTTC.

With respect to this clone: Germline and junction disagree at one end, which may indicate a read error. The gene calls are TRBV7-9 and TRBJ2-1; D possibly corresponds to TRBD2 (6 bases). The CDR3 extends over 13 amino acids. Per germline, CDR1 SEHNR and CDR2 FQNEAQ (reference sequence). CDR3 sequence: CASSYSIRDVAVF. DNA of the CDR3: TGTGCCAGCAGCTATTCGATCCGGGACGTAGCGGTCTTC.

This clone was counted a single time. The chain links TRBV6-5 to TRBJ2-7; 7 bases are a match to TRBD1. The CDR3 runs 16 residues. Germline CDR1 MNHEY, CDR2 SVGAGI. The junction had 8 bases not matched to a gene; V was cut back by 0 bases and J by 3 bases. As DNA, the CDR3 is TGTGCCAGCAGTTACTCCCTCGGGGCAGGGGGCTACGAGCAGTACTTC. It is translated as CASSYSLGAGGYEQYF.

This clone was detected only a few times. The rearrangement joins TRBV20-1 to TRBJ2-7, with D perhaps TRBD2 (5 bases). CDR1 DFQATT and CDR2 SNEGSKA come from the germline V gene (reference sequence). The CDR3 runs 11 residues. V lost 5 bases to trimming and J lost 4 bases, with 9 bases between them. The CDR3 region is CSAGWRYEQYF. The CDR3 region has the DNA TGCAGTGCTGGATGGAGGTACGAGCAGTACTTC.

The J gene is TRBJ2-7, the V gene TRBV6-5; 7 bases line up with TRBD1. Germline-derived CDR1 and CDR2 are MNHEY and SVGAGI. CDR3 length: 11 residues. Germline trimming cut 8 bases from V and 2 bases from J; bases unmatched to any gene: 0. CDR3 amino acids: CASQGAYEQYF. The DNA for the CDR3 is TGTGCCAGCCAGGGGGCCTACGAGCAGTACTTC.

V is TRBV28 and J is TRBJ2-7; D gene uncertain. Germline CDR1 MDHEN, CDR2 SYDVKM. The CDR3 extends over 11 amino acids. The ends were cut back, 2 bases at V and 5 bases at J, with 4 bases in the middle. DNA for the CDR3: TGTGCCAGCAGTTTAGAGCACGAGCAGTACTTC. Translated, it gives CASSLEHEQYF.

The J gene is TRBJ1-2, the V gene TRBV6-5; 7 nucleotides agree with TRBD1. The trim removed 4 bases at V and 6 bases at J, leaving 11 bases unmatched. CDR1 is MNHEY, CDR2 SVGAGI, per germline. This CDR3 has 15 amino acids. The CDR3 coding sequence is TGTGCCAGCAGTTCCCCGGCAGGGGGAGGAAATGGCTACACCTTC. This translates into CASSSPAGGGNGYTF.

The chain employs TRBV5-5 and TRBJ2-5; D is uncertain. The germline gives CDR1 SGHKS, CDR2 YYEKEE (reference sequence). The CDR3 has 13 amino acids. V shed 5 bases and J shed 1 base, with 9 bases lying between them. The CDR3 DNA follows: TGTGCCAGCAGTTACCGGAGCCAAGAGACCCAGTACTTC. Translating gives CASSYRSQETQYF.

The genes are TRBV7-8 and TRBJ2-7; D unresolved. V was cut by 1 base and J by 5 bases, with 12 bases left in between. The CDR3 extends over 14 amino acids. Germline V gene data show CDR1 as SGHVS and CDR2 as FQNEAQ. As DNA, the CDR3 is TGTGCCAGCAGCTTAGAGCACCCCCCCGACGAGCAGTACTTC. It yields the protein CASSLEHPPDEQYF.

This chain connects TRBV6-5 to TRBJ2-2, with D perhaps TRBD2 (6 bases). In germline, CDR1 is MNHEY, CDR2 SVGAGI. The CDR3 contains 15 residues. The V gene lost 6 bases and the J gene lost 8 bases, with 19 bases spanning the gap. CDR3 sequence: CASSQIGTVGGELFF. The CDR3 DNA is TGTGCCAGCAGCCAAATCGGGACTGTAGGTGGGGAGCTGTTTTTT.

This clone has ten or more counts. Relative to the germline gene, one junction end is altered; a read error may explain this. The CDR3 coding sequence is TGTGCCAGCAACCAACAGAATTCACCCCTCCACTTT. This translates into CASNQQNSPLHF. The genes are TRBV3-1 (or the pseudogene TRBV3-2) and TRBJ1-6; D ambiguous. CDR3 length equals 12 residues. Germline V lookup: CDR1 LGHDT, CDR2 YNNKEL (reference sequence).

This chain joins TRBV2 and TRBJ2-1, with 11 bases lining up with TRBD2. This CDR3 is 15 amino acids long. The germline CDR1 and CDR2 sequences are SNHLY and FYNNEI. Trimming removed 1 base from V and 9 bases from J; junction bases left unmatched: 5. The CDR3 sequence: CASSEVAGGVGEQFF. CDR3 in DNA: TGTGCCAGCAGTGAAGTAGCGGGGGGGGTCGGTGAGCAGTTCTTC.